The clone carrying this T cell receptor (beta chain) was detected only a few times. Its cognate antigen is unknown. The record originates from a study of shared clonotypes between healthy human individuals. On ten immunoSEQ deep assay plates, unsorted PBMC DNA was sequenced. Here immunoSEQ multiplex PCR was the method, and the copy in TCRdb shows in-frame clones only, minus some. The sample yields about 490,000 clones, 70% to 80% seen once. Overall study results and limits: Blood alone was sampled, and tissue repertoires likely differ.

Germline V gene sequence: CDR1 SGHRS, CDR2 YFSETQ. CDR3 length: 15 amino acids. The V end lost 0 bases, the J end lost 3 bases, and 9 bases lay between the germline ends. The TCR was taken from a woman aged 40-49 years in good health. Some clones in this sample may be carry-over from other donors' samples. V and J are TRBV5-1 and TRBJ1-4; D is unresolved. Sequencing was carried out using PBMCs. CDR3 DNA: TGCGCCAGCAGCTTGGTTGGGTCGGCTAATGAAAAACTGTTTTTT. Its protein is CASSLVGSANEKLFF.